This TCR beta chain emerged from a study of OX40 agonist ivuxolimab in advanced cancers. CDR1 SEHNR and CDR2 FQNEAQ come from the germline V gene (reference sequence). The V and J ends lost 5 bases and 2 bases respectively, with 13 bases between them. The CDR3 contains 16 residues. Some clones are missing from TCRdb's copy, which holds only in-frame ones; the method was immunoSEQ multiplex PCR. The table lists tens of thousands of clones, 75% to 90% of them singletons, with over 4.5% in the top ten. This specimen consisted of CD4+ or CD8+ T cells sorted from blood, obtained in a trial of the OX40 agonist ivuxolimab. The clonotype was recovered from an adult with an advanced solid tumor such as melanoma, head and neck, liver or kidney cancer. The rearrangement links TRBV7-9 to TRBJ2-6; TRBD1 might be the D (5 bases). CDR3 sequence reads: CASSHKQAAGANVLTF. CDR3 DNA: TGTGCCAGCAGCCACAAACAGGCAGCTGGGGCCAACGTCCTGACTTTC.